This entry lists 7 T cell receptor beta chains sequenced from one sample in a study of blood T cell repertoires in COVID-19 (dated by TCRdb to 2020 to 2021). Receptor amplification or capture employed the immunoSEQ multiplex PCR assay. In its TCRdb copy, this immuneACCESS table keeps in-frame sequences only and misses some clones. Where compared with another copy, unresolved V genes explain less than half of these, and the others have no known cause. For this sample the table gives 150,000 or so clones, of which roughly four fifths were detected only once. The ten largest clones take up roughly 15% of the sample. Material: peripheral blood. The receptors here all came from a human donor with acute or convalescent COVID-19. The donor label of this sample is uncertain.

The chain employs TRBV19 and TRBJ2-4; no definite D call. CDR1 is LNHDA and CDR2 is SQIVND in the germline V gene (reference sequence). This CDR3 contains 17 residues. Trimming cost V 2 bases and J 6 bases, with 20 bases left between them. Here the CDR3 reads CASSISPRPARINIQYF. CDR3 nucleotides: TGTGCCAGTAGTATAAGCCCCCGCCCCGCAAGAATAAACATTCAGTACTTC.

This chain links TRBV3-1 (or the pseudogene TRBV3-2) with TRBJ2-7, with TRBD1 identical over 9 bases. The CDR3 consists of 16 residues. V shed 3 bases, J shed 6 bases, and the junction held 12 bases outside the gene matches. Germline loops: CDR1 LGHDT, CDR2 YNNKEL (reference sequence). In nucleotides, the CDR3 is TGTGCCAGCAGCCATGGGAAACAGGGGGCTAGGGTCGAGCAGTACTTC. This encodes CASSHGKQGARVEQYF.

The chain is built from TRBV19 and TRBJ1-5; D is perhaps TRBD1 (5 bases). The V gene's germline CDR1 is LNHDA and CDR2 SQIVND (reference sequence). Trimming shortened V by 11 bases and J by 3 bases, and 17 bases separated the two germline ends. The CDR3 runs to 14 residues. DNA for the CDR3: TGTGCCTCTCAAAGCTACAGGCTCAATCAGCCCCAGCATTTT. This sequence encodes CASQSYRLNQPQHF.

This clone has a handful of counts. CDR3 in DNA: TGTGCCAGCAGATCCCGGGACAGGGGGCGCGATGGCTACACCTTC. Residues: CASRSRDRGRDGYTF. The J gene is TRBJ1-2, the V gene TRBV6-5; 12 bases map to TRBD1. CDR1 and CDR2 (germline): MNHEY, SVGAGI. This CDR3 is 15 amino acids long. With 6 bases clipped from V and 6 bases from J, the junction kept 8 bases outside the gene matches.

V gene TRBV19 combines with J gene TRBJ1-4, with TRBD1 matching 9 bases. J lost 8 bases, V lost 0 bases, and 13 bases had no gene match. The CDR3 is made up of 18 amino acids. Germline V gene sequence: CDR1 LNHDA, CDR2 SQIVND (reference sequence). The CDR3 DNA is TGTGCCAGTAGTATAGAAGGGTTAGGGGACAGGGAATCAGAAAAACTGTTTTTT. This codes for CASSIEGLGDRESEKLFF.

This chain uses TRBV30 with TRBJ1-3; D not resolved. The CDR3 is 12 amino acids. Between the trimmed V and J ends, which lost 4 bases and 7 bases, there was a span of 11 bases. The V gene's germline CDR1 is GTSNPN and CDR2 SVGIG (reference sequence). The CDR3 here is CAWTRMRNTIYF. Written as DNA, the CDR3 is TGTGCCTGGACGAGGATGAGGAACACCATATATTTT.

This sequence joins TRBV4-1 and TRBJ2-3, with 7 positions matching TRBD2. The V segment lost 0 bases and the J segment 1 base; nucleotides outside the gene matches: 4. Germline values: CDR1 MGHRA, CDR2 YSYEKL. The CDR3 runs 16 residues. The CDR3 protein is CASSQDWGGGTDTQYF. The CDR3 DNA sequence: TGCGCCAGCAGCCAAGATTGGGGGGGAGGCACAGATACGCAGTATTTT.